The 28 T cell receptor beta chains in this list originate from one sample, sequenced in a study of T-cell memory formation after mild COVID-19 (dated by TCRdb to 2020 to 2022). Preparation of the library involved 5' RACE. The run used an Illumina NovaSeq 6000. Starting from the raw public reads, TCRdb applied fastp trimming at Q25, assembled clones with MiXCR and retained in-frame beta chains. One record per CDR3 amino acid sequence lists the most common genes and DNA. This sample holds around 45,000 distinct CDR3 sequences; approximately 9.7% were observed only once. The ten largest clonotypes hold about an eighth of the sample. Sequencing was carried out using PBMCs or a T cell subset sorted from them (not recorded which). The receptors originated from an adult woman who had mild COVID-19 (a few samples of this study predate the infection). The sample titles of this study are shuffled in the database, so cell type and time point are left out; the donor was told from shared clones.

This clonotype was seen at least ten times. V gene TRBV4-3 combines with J gene TRBJ2-7; D ambiguous. The CDR3 has 14 residues. CDR1 LGHNA and CDR2 YSLEER come from the germline V gene. Between the trimmed V and J ends, which lost 0 bases and 4 bases, there was a span of 10 bases. DNA for the CDR3: TGCGCCAGCAGCCAAGAAAGGGATTTTTACGAGCAGTACTTC. The encoded protein is CASSQERDFYEQYF.

The CDR3 loop reads CSANREFTYNEQFF. The CDR3 DNA follows: TGCAGTGCGAATCGGGAATTCACCTACAATGAGCAGTTCTTC. The V call is TRBV20-1, the J call TRBJ2-1; maybe TRBD2 (5 bases). CDR3 size: 14 residues. Between the trimmed V and J ends, which lost 6 bases and 2 bases, there was a span of 14 bases. Germline-derived CDR1 and CDR2 are DFQATT and SNEGSKA (reference sequence).

The chain recombines TRBV12-3 or TRBV12-4 with TRBJ1-3; D remains ambiguous. V was clipped by 6 bases and J by 5 bases, with 5 bases between them. The CDR3 runs to 11 residues. Here the CDR3 reads CASSIRNTIYF. The CDR3 region has the DNA TGTGCCAGCAGCATCCGAAACACCATATATTTT.

This clonotype showed up just a few times. The chain is built from TRBV11-2 and TRBJ2-3; 11 nucleotides align to TRBD2. CDR1 and CDR2 (germline): SGHAT, FQNNGV. The J segment lost 4 bases and the V segment lost 5 bases, leaving 8 bases of the junction unmatched. CDR3 length: 16 residues. This chain's CDR3 is CASSPRLAGRADTQYF. DNA of the CDR3: TGTGCCAGCAGCCCCCGACTAGCGGGGAGAGCAGATACGCAGTATTTT.

This clonotype was seen ten or more times. The chain recombines TRBV4-1 with TRBJ2-5; D might be TRBD2 (6 bases). Germline lookup yields CDR1 MGHRA and CDR2 YSYEKL. This CDR3 region has 16 residues. Trimming pared 1 base from V and 0 bases from J, leaving 12 bases between. CDR3 region: CASSQGSRGYQETQYF. In DNA, the CDR3 is TGCGCCAGCAGCCAAGGTTCGCGGGGCTACCAAGAGACCCAGTACTTC.

In its sample, this clonotype was seen many times. This chain uses TRBV7-9 with TRBJ2-7; D is possibly TRBD1 (7 bases). The CDR3 length is 14 residues. Trimming stripped 5 bases from V and 0 bases from J, with 11 bases between. Germline V gives CDR1 SEHNR, CDR2 FQNEAQ (reference sequence). Here the CDR3 reads CASSNRGLSYEQYF. CDR3 DNA sequence: TGTGCCAGCAGCAACAGGGGACTCTCCTACGAGCAGTACTTC. Variable domain in full (rest from reference TRBV7-9 and TRBJ2-7): DTGVSQNPRHKITKRGQNVTFRCDPISEHNRLYWYRQTLGQGPEFLTYFQNEAQLEKSRLLSDRFSAERPKGSFSTLEIQRTEQGDSAMYLCASSNRGLSYEQYFGPGTRLTVT.

This clonotype came up many times. The rearrangement joins TRBV27 to TRBJ2-7; TRBD2 agrees at 7 bases. CDR1 MNHEY and CDR2 SMNVEV come from the germline V gene (reference sequence). CDR3 length: 17 amino acids. Trimming removed 5 bases from V and 2 bases from J; junction bases left unmatched: 15. The CDR3: CASSLRRTGLTPYEQYF. Written as DNA, the CDR3 is TGTGCCAGCAGTCTTAGGAGGACGGGACTAACGCCCTACGAGCAGTACTTC.

This clonotype came up a few times. The chain employs TRBV12-3 or TRBV12-4 and TRBJ1-5, with D possibly matching TRBD1 (5 bases). V dropped 7 bases and J dropped 7 bases, with 11 bases sitting between them. The CDR3 consists of 12 residues. The CDR3 DNA follows: TGTGCCAGCACCCGGGGGGACCAGCCCCAGCATTTT. This codes for CASTRGDQPQHF.

The sample holds a few counts of this clonotype. J is TRBJ1-1 and V is TRBV14; D gene uncertain. The length of the CDR3 is 14 residues. V was clipped by 1 base and J by 1 base, with 7 bases between them. The germline V gene encodes CDR1 SGHDN and CDR2 FVKESK. The CDR3 is CASSQVTENTEAFF. The CDR3, as DNA: TGTGCCAGCAGCCAAGTAACAGAGAACACTGAAGCTTTCTTT.

This clonotype has more than one count but fewer than ten. This chain uses TRBV7-3 with TRBJ2-3; possibly TRBD1 for D (7 bases). The germline gives CDR1 SGHTA, CDR2 FQGTGA. The CDR3 sequence is 13 residues long. V was cut by 5 bases and J by 6 bases, with 12 bases left in between. CDR3 protein: CASSPQGGDTQYF. The CDR3 region has the DNA TGTGCCAGCAGCCCCCAGGGGGGTGATACGCAGTATTTT.

This clonotype showed up just a few times. V and J are TRBV7-2 and TRBJ2-5; maybe TRBD1 (6 bases). The germline V and J ends were trimmed by 1 base and 5 bases, with 8 bases remaining between them. In germline, CDR1 is SGHTA, CDR2 FQGNSA. The CDR3 loop spans 13 amino acids. CDR3 in amino acids: CASSLEQGETQYF. The CDR3 DNA sequence: TGTGCCAGCAGCTTAGAGCAGGGGGAGACCCAGTACTTC.

This clonotype was recorded at least ten times. The J gene is TRBJ2-5, the V gene TRBV5-6, with D unresolved. Trimming shortened V by 1 base and J by 4 bases, and 5 bases separated the two germline ends. Germline V gene lookup returns CDR1 SGHDT and CDR2 YYEEEE. The CDR3 is made up of 12 amino acids. CDR3 sequence: CASSLSVETQYF. In nucleotides, the CDR3 is TGTGCCAGCAGCTTGTCGGTAGAGACCCAGTACTTC.

This clonotype occurred a few times. The chain combines TRBV28 with TRBJ2-6; 7 bases agree with TRBD1. The V gene end was trimmed by 7 bases and the J gene end by 1 base; junction bases not matched to a gene: 7. The CDR3 spans 16 residues. Germline V gives CDR1 MDHEN, CDR2 SYDVKM. CDR3 nucleotides: TGTGCCAGCACCCTATCGACAGGGTCTGGGGCCAACGTCCTGACTTTC. Amino acid sequence: CASTLSTGSGANVLTF.

The table lists this clonotype with many counts. The chain recombines TRBV7-2 with TRBJ2-2; D gene ambiguous. V shed 5 bases and J shed 8 bases, with 9 bases lying between them. Looked up from germline, CDR1 is SGHTA and CDR2 is FQGNSA. The CDR3 consists of 12 residues. The CDR3 sequence: CASSRPAGELFF. The CDR3 nucleotides are TGTGCCAGCAGCCGGCCGGCTGGGGAGCTGTTTTTT.

The chain employs TRBV4-3 and TRBJ2-3; the match to TRBD2 covers 11 bases. V shed 0 bases and J 2 bases; nucleotides not matched to a gene: 10. This CDR3 is built from 19 residues. Germline CDR1 reads LGHNA; CDR2 reads YSLEER. The CDR3 loop reads CASSQEGLAGGRYTDTQYF. The CDR3 DNA reads as TGCGCCAGCAGCCAAGAAGGCCTAGCGGGAGGACGATACACAGATACGCAGTATTTT.

Sample share makes this clonotype medium-sized (0.01 to 0.1%). The chain carries TRBV11-2 and TRBJ2-7, with TRBD2 as a possible D gene (6 bases). There are 12 residues in the CDR3. CDR1 and CDR2 (germline): SGHAT, FQNNGV. Trimming stripped 5 bases from V and 2 bases from J, with 7 bases between. In nucleotides, the CDR3 is TGTGCCAGCAGCCGGGGGACCTACGAGCAGTACTTC. Its protein product is CASSRGTYEQYF.

The chain links TRBV7-3 to TRBJ1-2; D gene uncertain. Germline V CDR1 and CDR2: SGHTA, FQGTGA. The ends were cut back, 0 bases at V and 8 bases at J, with 7 bases in the middle. The CDR3 is 12 residues long. CDR3 bases: TGTGCCAGCAGCTTAACTCCAGAAGGCTACACCTTC. This gives the protein CASSLTPEGYTF.

The chain uses TRBV29-1 and TRBJ2-1, with D hard to call. The CDR3 totals 14 residues. CDR1 is SQVTM, CDR2 ANQGSEA, per germline. V gave up 3 bases and J gave up 6 bases, with 15 bases separating them. The CDR3 sequence is CSVDPGLGRNEQFF. The CDR3 DNA reads TGCAGCGTTGATCCGGGTCTTGGGCGCAATGAGCAGTTCTTC.

This clonotype came up many times. The V and J genes are TRBV7-2 and TRBJ2-1; possible D gene TRBD2, 6 bases. In germline, CDR1 is SGHTA, CDR2 FQGNSA. V was clipped by 3 bases and J by 2 bases, with 8 bases between them. CDR3 length: 14 amino acids. CDR3: CASSLTSTYNEQFF. The CDR3 DNA reads TGTGCCAGCAGCTTGACTAGTACCTACAATGAGCAGTTCTTC.

A remark on this clonotype: This is likely a read error, given that the CDR3 carries no conserved phenylalanine or tryptophan at its end. The J gene is TRBJ1-2, the V gene TRBV5-1, with a weak D call TRBD1 (5 bases). The V and J ends lost 1 base and 3 bases respectively, with 13 bases between them. Germline CDR1 reads SGHRS; CDR2 reads YFSETQ. The CDR3 runs to 15 residues. CDR3 nucleotide sequence: TGCGCCAGCAGCTTGATAAGCGCGGGACACTATGGCTACACCATC. Amino acid sequence: CASSLISAGHYGYTI.

This clonotype was seen a few times. This rearrangement joins TRBV5-1 to TRBJ2-7; 13 nucleotides align to TRBD2. The germline gives CDR1 SGHRS, CDR2 YFSETQ. CDR3 length: 19 amino acids. J lost 2 bases, V lost 1 base, and 12 bases had no gene match. Written as DNA, the CDR3 is TGCGCCAGCAGCTTGATTGGGACCGGGACTAGCGGGGAGGCCTACGAGCAGTACTTC. This gives the protein CASSLIGTGTSGEAYEQYF.

This clonotype was seen ten or more times. This chain joins TRBV18 and TRBJ2-2; 10 bases map to TRBD2. The CDR3 has 15 amino acids. CDR1 and CDR2 (germline): KGHSH, LQKENI. J gave up 5 bases and V 5 bases, and 5 bases lay outside the gene matches. CDR3 sequence reads: CASSARTSGTGELFF. Here the CDR3 DNA reads TGTGCCAGCTCAGCCCGGACTAGCGGTACCGGGGAGCTGTTTTTT.

In its sample, this clonotype was seen many times. This sequence joins TRBV5-5 and TRBJ2-1, with D uncertain. V gave up 1 base and J gave up 7 bases, with 15 bases separating them. The CDR3 spans 15 residues. In germline, CDR1 is SGHKS, CDR2 YYEKEE (reference sequence). CDR3 coding DNA: TGTGCCAGCAGCTTGACGGGTCCTAGTGTTAATGAGCAGTTCTTC. This encodes CASSLTGPSVNEQFF.

The rearrangement uses TRBV11-1 and TRBJ2-3; 8 nucleotides match TRBD1. The CDR3 is 18 residues long. J lost 2 bases, V lost 5 bases, and 15 bases had no gene match. Germline V gene sequence: CDR1 SGHAT, CDR2 FQDESV (reference sequence). The CDR3 sequence: CASSRGNFRDRSTDTQYF. CDR3 DNA sequence: TGTGCCAGCAGCCGTGGTAACTTCCGGGACAGGTCCACAGATACGCAGTATTTT.

The chain combines TRBV4-1 with TRBJ1-4, with D maybe TRBD1 (6 bases). The germline V and J ends were trimmed by 1 base and 7 bases, with 16 bases remaining between them. The CDR3 length is 16 residues. Germline V gives CDR1 MGHRA, CDR2 YSYEKL. The CDR3 sequence: CASSQGGRGFGEKLFF. The DNA of the CDR3 is TGCGCCAGCAGCCAAGGGGGGAGGGGGTTCGGTGAAAAACTGTTTTTT.

This clonotype was counted many times. This chain connects TRBV5-1 to TRBJ2-7; D possibly corresponds to TRBD1 (6 bases). V was shortened by 0 bases and J by 6 bases, with 13 bases between the two germline ends. The CDR3 sequence is 14 residues long. Germline V CDR1 and CDR2: SGHRS, YFSETQ. CDR3 nucleotide sequence: TGCGCCAGCAGCTTGGGGGTCGAAGGGGGCGAGCAGTACTTC. Translation: CASSLGVEGGEQYF.

In its sample, this clonotype was seen many times. V usage is TRBV9 and J usage is TRBJ2-1; 7 bases are shared with TRBD2. CDR1 and CDR2 from the germline V gene are SGDLS and YYNGEE. The CDR3 has 16 amino acids. V was pared by 0 bases and J by 3 bases, with 6 bases of the junction left unmatched. CDR3 sequence: CASSVALLASYNEQFF. The CDR3 bases are TGTGCCAGCAGCGTAGCTTTACTAGCGAGCTACAATGAGCAGTTCTTC.

The chain uses TRBV29-1 and TRBJ2-3, with TRBD2 identical over 11 bases. J lost 2 bases, V lost 6 bases, and 4 bases had no gene match. The CDR3 has 14 amino acids. Germline-derived CDR1 and CDR2 are SQVTM and ANQGSEA. The CDR3 region has the DNA TGCAGCGTACGACTAGCGGGAAACACAGATACGCAGTATTTT. It encodes CSVRLAGNTDTQYF.